The rows below give T cell receptor beta chains drawn from one sample of a study of vaccination and CD4 T cells after COVID-19. These receptors have no identified antigens. TCRdb used MiXCR to reprocess the PCR reads, holding one entry per CDR3 protein. Here the sample spans some 20,000 distinct CDR3 sequences, 43% being singletons. The sample here was CD4+ T cells from blood, cultured in vitro, taken after SARS-CoV-2 vaccination. The receptors here all came from a human donor who had recovered from COVID-19. Each CDR3 is given with its conserved first and last residue. The order of the fields is D gene, V gene, clone size, J gene, CDR3 protein, CDR3 DNA. A D gene is named only where the DNA matches it firmly. Size is stated for part of the rows, as once, few or many counts, or as a class when the clone is expanded.

d_gene: -
v_gene: TRBV11-3
abundance: -
j_gene: TRBJ2-1
CDR3aa: CASSLGLTNEQFF
CDR3nt: TGTGCCAGCAGCTTAGGACTGACTAATGAGCAGTTCTTC

d_gene: -
v_gene: TRBV4-1
abundance: -
j_gene: TRBJ1-5
CDR3aa: CASSQGLGQPQHF
CDR3nt: TGCGCCAGCAGCCAAGGGTTAGGGCAGCCCCAGCATTTT

d_gene: TRBD2
v_gene: TRBV11-2
abundance: -
j_gene: TRBJ2-5
CDR3aa: CASSSLAGVQETQYF
CDR3nt: TGTGCCAGCAGCTCCTTGGCGGGGGTACAAGAGACCCAGTACTTC

d_gene: -
v_gene: TRBV6-1
abundance: few
j_gene: TRBJ1-2
CDR3aa: CASSLQGTEGYTF
CDR3nt: TGTGCCAGCAGCTTACAGGGAACGGAGGGCTACACCTTC

d_gene: -
v_gene: TRBV5-4
abundance: -
j_gene: TRBJ1-1
CDR3aa: CASSLVMNTEAFF
CDR3nt: TGTGCCAGCAGCTTGGTGATGAACACTGAAGCTTTCTTT

d_gene: TRBD1
v_gene: TRBV19
abundance: -
j_gene: TRBJ1-1
CDR3aa: CASSPDGDSYTEAFF
CDR3nt: TGTGCCAGTAGCCCGGATGGGGACAGCTACACTGAAGCTTTCTTT

d_gene: -
v_gene: TRBV6-5
abundance: few
j_gene: TRBJ1-6
CDR3aa: CASSYGANSPLHF
CDR3nt: TGTGCCAGCAGTTACGGGGCTAATTCACCCCTCCACTTT

d_gene: TRBD1
v_gene: TRBV28
abundance: -
j_gene: TRBJ2-3
CDR3aa: CASSPFSTGAGTDTQYF
CDR3nt: TGTGCCAGCAGTCCTTTTTCGACAGGGGCTGGCACAGATACGCAGTATTTT

d_gene: -
v_gene: TRBV7-3
abundance: few
j_gene: TRBJ2-3
CDR3aa: CASSIPRLEADTQYF
CDR3nt: TGTGCCAGCAGTATCCCCCGACTAGAGGCAGATACGCAGTATTTT

d_gene: TRBD2
v_gene: TRBV7-9
abundance: -
j_gene: TRBJ2-1
CDR3aa: CASSLAGGDEQFF
CDR3nt: TGTGCCAGCAGCTTAGCGGGGGGGGATGAGCAGTTCTTC

d_gene: -
v_gene: TRBV19
abundance: -
j_gene: TRBJ1-1
CDR3aa: CASSMPPLTEAFF
CDR3nt: TGTGCCAGTAGTATGCCCCCTTTGACTGAAGCTTTCTTT

d_gene: -
v_gene: TRBV6-1
abundance: -
j_gene: TRBJ2-1
CDR3aa: CASRGTSPYNEQFF
CDR3nt: TGTGCCAGCAGGGGGACATCGCCCTACAATGAGCAGTTCTTC

d_gene: -
v_gene: TRBV19
abundance: -
j_gene: TRBJ1-2
CDR3aa: CASSMDLDPHRTF
CDR3nt: TGTGCCAGTAGTATGGATCTTGATCCCCACCGCACCTTC

d_gene: -
v_gene: TRBV7-8
abundance: few
j_gene: TRBJ1-1
CDR3aa: CASTPGTERRGTEAFF
CDR3nt: TGTGCCAGCACCCCAGGGACGGAGCGTCGGGGGACTGAAGCTTTCTTT

d_gene: TRBD1
v_gene: TRBV28
abundance: -
j_gene: TRBJ2-7
CDR3aa: CASQRDRDDEQYF
CDR3nt: TGTGCCAGCCAGCGGGACAGGGACGACGAGCAGTACTTC

d_gene: -
v_gene: TRBV7-2
abundance: -
j_gene: TRBJ2-7
CDR3aa: CASSLRSLNYEQYF
CDR3nt: TGTGCCAGCAGCCTCCGTAGTTTGAACTACGAGCAGTACTTC

d_gene: -
v_gene: TRBV24-1
abundance: -
j_gene: TRBJ1-2
CDR3aa: CATSDGPDCCAF
CDR3nt: TGTGCCACCAGTGATGGACCGGACTGTTGTGCCTTC

d_gene: TRBD1
v_gene: TRBV20-1
abundance: -
j_gene: TRBJ1-6
CDR3aa: CSAIGPGGVSSPLHF
CDR3nt: TGCAGTGCGATTGGACCAGGGGGAGTTAGTTCACCCCTCCACTTT

d_gene: -
v_gene: TRBV12-3/TRBV12-4
abundance: -
j_gene: TRBJ1-6
CDR3aa: CASSLLGGDNSPLHF
CDR3nt: TGTGCCAGCAGTTTGTTGGGGGGGGATAATTCACCCCTCCACTTT

d_gene: -
v_gene: TRBV6-1
abundance: few
j_gene: TRBJ2-7
CDR3aa: CASSENRQAAYEQYF
CDR3nt: TGTGCCAGCAGTGAAAACAGGCAGGCGGCTTACGAGCAGTACTTC

d_gene: -
v_gene: TRBV7-2
abundance: -
j_gene: TRBJ1-2
CDR3aa: CASSPGGGYGYTF
CDR3nt: TGTGCCAGCAGCCCCGGAGGCGGCTATGGCTACACCTTC

d_gene: TRBD2
v_gene: TRBV4-1
abundance: -
j_gene: TRBJ2-3
CDR3aa: CASSQLTGGGDTQYF
CDR3nt: TGCGCCAGCAGCCAACTCACCGGGGGGGGAGATACGCAGTATTTT

d_gene: -
v_gene: TRBV20-1
abundance: -
j_gene: TRBJ2-5
CDR3aa: CSARGGKETQYF
CDR3nt: TGCAGTGCTAGAGGGGGAAAGGAGACCCAGTACTTC

d_gene: -
v_gene: TRBV20-1
abundance: -
j_gene: TRBJ1-2
CDR3aa: CSARGDGSNYGYTF
CDR3nt: TGCAGTGCTAGAGGCGACGGCTCTAACTATGGCTACACCTTC